This TCR beta chain is drawn from a study of cytomegalovirus exposure and HLA in healthy donors. Study results and caveats: An analysis done earlier found most TCR beta V segments productive about 87% or about 30% of the time. Researchers reported from a later analysis that most CMV-associated TCR beta chains appeared HLA-restricted.

There were likely unrecorded immune exposures, though donors were nominally healthy when sampled. It was with 60 Vbeta and 13 Jbeta primers that the PCR ran. Method: immunoSEQ multiplex PCR; TCRdb's copy keeps in-frame clones and lacks some. The sample shows about 210,000 clones, 70% to 90% of them seen only once. This CDR3 region has 15 residues. Germline values: CDR1 SGDLS, CDR2 YYNGEE. The V end lost 0 bases, the J end lost 4 bases, and 14 bases lay between the germline ends. About this clone: Its antigen is not identified.

The TCR sequence derives from a girl aged 2 to 9 in good health and CMV-seronegative. The sequenced sample was PBMCs. The chain combines TRBV9 with TRBJ2-7; D is uncertain. This CDR3 is CASSVGPSEQYEQYF. The CDR3 DNA reads TGTGCCAGCAGCGTAGGCCCGTCGGAACAGTACGAGCAGTACTTC.